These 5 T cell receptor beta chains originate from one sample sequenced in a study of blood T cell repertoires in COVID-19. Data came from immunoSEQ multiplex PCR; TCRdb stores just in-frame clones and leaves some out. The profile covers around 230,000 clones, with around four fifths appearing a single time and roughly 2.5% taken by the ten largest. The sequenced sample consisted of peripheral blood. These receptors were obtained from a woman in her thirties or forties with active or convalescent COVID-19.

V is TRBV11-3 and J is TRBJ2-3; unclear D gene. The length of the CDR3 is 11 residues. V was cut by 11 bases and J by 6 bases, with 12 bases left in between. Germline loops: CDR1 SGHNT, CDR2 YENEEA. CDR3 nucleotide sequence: TGTGCCGGGTCCGACGGGGATACGCAGTATTTT. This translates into CAGSDGDTQYF.

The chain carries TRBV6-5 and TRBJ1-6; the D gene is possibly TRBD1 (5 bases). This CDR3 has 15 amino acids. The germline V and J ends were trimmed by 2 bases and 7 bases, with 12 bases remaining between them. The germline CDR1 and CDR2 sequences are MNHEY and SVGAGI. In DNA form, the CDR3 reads TGTGCCAGCAGTTACGGCGGGGCGAACAATTCACCCCTCCACTTT. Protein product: CASSYGGANNSPLHF.

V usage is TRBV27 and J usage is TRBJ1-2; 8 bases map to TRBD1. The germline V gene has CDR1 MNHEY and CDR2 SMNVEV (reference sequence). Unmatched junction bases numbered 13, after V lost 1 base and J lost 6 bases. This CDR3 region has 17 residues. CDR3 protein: CASSLWGDTGQADGYTF. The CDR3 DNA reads TGTGCCAGCAGTTTATGGGGCGATACGGGACAGGCAGATGGCTACACCTTC.

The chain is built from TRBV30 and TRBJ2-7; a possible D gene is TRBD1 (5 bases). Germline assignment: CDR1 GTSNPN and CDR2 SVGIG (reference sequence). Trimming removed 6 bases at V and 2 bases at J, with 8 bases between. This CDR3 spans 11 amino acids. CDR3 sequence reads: CACDSAYEQYF. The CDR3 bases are TGTGCCTGCGACAGCGCCTACGAGCAGTACTTC. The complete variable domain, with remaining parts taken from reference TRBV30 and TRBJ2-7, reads SQTIHQWPATLVQPVGSPLSLECTVEGTSNPNLYWYRQAAGRGLQLLFYSVGIGQISSEVPQNLSASRPQDRQFILSSKKLLLSDSGFYLCACDSAYEQYFGPGTRLTVT.

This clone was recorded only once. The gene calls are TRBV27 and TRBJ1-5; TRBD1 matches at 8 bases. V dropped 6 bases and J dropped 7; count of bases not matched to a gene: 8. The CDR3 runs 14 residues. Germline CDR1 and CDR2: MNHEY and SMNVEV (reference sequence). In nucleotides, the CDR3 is TGTGCCAGCAGCTGGGGGGACAGGCTGCAGCCCCAGCATTTT. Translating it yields CASSWGDRLQPQHF.